The text below deals with one TCR beta chain. These data are taken from a study of technical replicates of blood from several donors. V gave up 3 bases and J gave up 2 bases; unmatched junction bases: 8. This CDR3 spans 18 amino acids. The germline CDR1 and CDR2 sequences are LNHDA and SQIVND (reference sequence). TCRdb's copy holds only in-frame clones and misses some; the assay was immunoSEQ multiplex PCR. Altogether over 90,000 clones are present, 95% being singletons, with the ten largest covering around 0.21%. The sequenced sample consisted of T cells isolated from PBMCs. The receptor was isolated from a human donor in good health. This chain uses TRBV19 with TRBJ2-6; 9 nucleotides match TRBD1. In DNA form, the CDR3 reads TGTGCCAGTAGTATGTTGGACAGGGGTCGTCCTGGGGCCAACGTCCTGACTTTC. Translation gives CASSMLDRGRPGANVLTF.